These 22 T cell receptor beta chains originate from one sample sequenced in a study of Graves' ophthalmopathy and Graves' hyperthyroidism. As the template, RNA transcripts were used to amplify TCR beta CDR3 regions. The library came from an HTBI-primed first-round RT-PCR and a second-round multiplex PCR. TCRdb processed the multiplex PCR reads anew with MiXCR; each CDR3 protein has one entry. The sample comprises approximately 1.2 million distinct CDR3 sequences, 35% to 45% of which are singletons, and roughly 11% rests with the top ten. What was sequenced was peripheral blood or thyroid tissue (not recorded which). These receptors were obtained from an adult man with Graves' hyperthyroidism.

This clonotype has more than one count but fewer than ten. CDR3 protein: CASSQEEADLYEQYF. The CDR3 nucleotides are TGTGCCAGCAGCCAAGAAGAGGCAGATCTCTACGAGCAGTACTTC. This rearrangement joins TRBV14 to TRBJ2-7, with D uncertain. The germline V gene has CDR1 SGHDN and CDR2 FVKESK. Between the trimmed V and J ends, which lost 0 bases and 3 bases, there was a span of 12 bases. The CDR3 length is 15 residues. Using reference TRBV14 and TRBJ2-7 for the parts outside the CDR3, the full variable domain is EAGVTQFPSHSVIEKGQTVTLRCDPISGHDNLYWYRRVMGKEIKFLLHFVKESKQDESGMPNNRFLAERTGGTYSTLKVQPAELEDSGVYFCASSQEEADLYEQYFGPGTRLTVT.

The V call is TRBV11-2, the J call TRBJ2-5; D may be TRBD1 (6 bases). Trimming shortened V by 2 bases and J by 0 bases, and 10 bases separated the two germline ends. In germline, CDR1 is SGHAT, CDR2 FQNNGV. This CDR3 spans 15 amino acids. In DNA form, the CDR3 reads TGTGCCAGCAGCTTACTCGGGACATACCAAGAGACCCAGTACTTC. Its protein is CASSLLGTYQETQYF. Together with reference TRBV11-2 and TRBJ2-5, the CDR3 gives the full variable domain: EAGVAQSPRYKIIEKRQSVAFWCNPISGHATLYWYQQILGQGPKLLIQFQNNGVVDDSQLPKDRFSAERLKGVDSTLKIQPAKLEDSAVYLCASSLLGTYQETQYFGPGTRLLVL.

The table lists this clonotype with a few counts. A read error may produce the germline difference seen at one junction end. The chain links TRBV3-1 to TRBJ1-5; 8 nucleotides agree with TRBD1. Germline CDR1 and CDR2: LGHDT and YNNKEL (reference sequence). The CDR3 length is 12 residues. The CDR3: CASSQGNRDRNF. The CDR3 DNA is TGTGCCAGCAGCCAAGGTAACCGGGACAGGAATTTT.

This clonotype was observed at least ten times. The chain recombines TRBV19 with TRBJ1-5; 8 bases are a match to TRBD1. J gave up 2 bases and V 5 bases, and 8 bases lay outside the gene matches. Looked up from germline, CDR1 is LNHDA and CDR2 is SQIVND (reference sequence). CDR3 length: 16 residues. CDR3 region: CASSLDRVIRNQPQHF. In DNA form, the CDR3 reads TGTGCCAGTAGTTTGGACAGGGTCATTCGCAATCAGCCCCAGCATTTT.

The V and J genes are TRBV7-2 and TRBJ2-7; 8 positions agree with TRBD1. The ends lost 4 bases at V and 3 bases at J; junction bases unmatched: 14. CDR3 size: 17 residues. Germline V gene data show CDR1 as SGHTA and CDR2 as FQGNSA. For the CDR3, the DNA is TGTGCCAGCAGCTCCCAGGGGGCTAGCCTCCCCTTCTACGAGCAGTACTTC. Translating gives CASSSQGASLPFYEQYF.

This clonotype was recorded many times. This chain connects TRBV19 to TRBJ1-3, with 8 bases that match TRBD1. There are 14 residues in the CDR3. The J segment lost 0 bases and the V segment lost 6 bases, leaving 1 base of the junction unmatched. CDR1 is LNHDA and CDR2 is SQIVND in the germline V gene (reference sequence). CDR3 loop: CASRQGASGNTIYF. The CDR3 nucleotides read TGTGCCAGTAGGCAGGGGGCCTCTGGAAACACCATATATTTT.

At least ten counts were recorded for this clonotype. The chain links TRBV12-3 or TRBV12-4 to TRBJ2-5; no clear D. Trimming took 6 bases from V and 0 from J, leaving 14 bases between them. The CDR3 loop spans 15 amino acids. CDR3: CASSLASGYQETQYF. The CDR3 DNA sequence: TGTGCCAGCAGCCTCGCATCAGGTTACCAAGAGACCCAGTACTTC.

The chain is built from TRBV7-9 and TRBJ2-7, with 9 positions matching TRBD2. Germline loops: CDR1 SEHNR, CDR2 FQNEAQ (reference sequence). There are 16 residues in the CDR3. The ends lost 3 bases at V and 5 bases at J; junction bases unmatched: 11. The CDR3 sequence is CASSLISGRKGDEQYF. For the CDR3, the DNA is TGTGCCAGCAGCTTGATTAGCGGGAGAAAGGGAGACGAGCAGTACTTC.

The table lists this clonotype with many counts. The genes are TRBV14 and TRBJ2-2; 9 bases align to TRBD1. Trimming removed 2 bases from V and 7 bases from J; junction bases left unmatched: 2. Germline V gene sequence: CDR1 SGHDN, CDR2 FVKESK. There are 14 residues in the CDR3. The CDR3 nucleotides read TGTGCCAGCAGCCAAACAGGGGGCGTCGGGGAGCTGTTTTTT. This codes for CASSQTGGVGELFF.

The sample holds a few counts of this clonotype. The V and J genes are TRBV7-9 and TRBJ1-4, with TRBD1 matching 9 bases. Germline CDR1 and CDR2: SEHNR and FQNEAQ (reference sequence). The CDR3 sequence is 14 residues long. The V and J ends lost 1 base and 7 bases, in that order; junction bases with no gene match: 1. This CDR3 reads CASSLGTGAEKLFF. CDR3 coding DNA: TGTGCCAGCAGCTTAGGGACAGGGGCTGAAAAACTGTTTTTT. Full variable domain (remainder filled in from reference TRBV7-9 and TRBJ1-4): DTGVSQNPRHKITKRGQNVTFRCDPISEHNRLYWYRQTLGQGPEFLTYFQNEAQLEKSRLLSDRFSAERPKGSFSTLEIQRTEQGDSAMYLCASSLGTGAEKLFFGSGTQLSVL.

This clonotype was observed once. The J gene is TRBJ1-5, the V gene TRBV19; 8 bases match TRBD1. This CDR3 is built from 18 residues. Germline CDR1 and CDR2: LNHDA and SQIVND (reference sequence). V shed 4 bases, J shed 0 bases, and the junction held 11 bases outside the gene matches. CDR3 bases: TGTGCCAGTAGTACAAGGACAGGGCGTGTTAATAGCAATCAGCCCCAGCATTTT. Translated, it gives CASSTRTGRVNSNQPQHF.

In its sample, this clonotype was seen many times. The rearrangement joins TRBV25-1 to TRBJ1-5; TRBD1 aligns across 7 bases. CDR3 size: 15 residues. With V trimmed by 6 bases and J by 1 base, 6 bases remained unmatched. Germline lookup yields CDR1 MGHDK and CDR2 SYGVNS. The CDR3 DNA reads TGTGCCAGCAGCCGAGGGGGCTGGAGCAATCAGCCCCAGCATTTT. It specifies CASSRGGWSNQPQHF.

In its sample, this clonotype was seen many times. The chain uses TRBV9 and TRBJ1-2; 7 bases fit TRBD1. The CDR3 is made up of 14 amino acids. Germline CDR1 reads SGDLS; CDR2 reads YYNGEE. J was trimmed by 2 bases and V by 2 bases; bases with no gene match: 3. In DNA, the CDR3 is TGTGCCAGCAGCGTCGGGACAGAGAACTATGGCTACACCTTC. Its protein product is CASSVGTENYGYTF. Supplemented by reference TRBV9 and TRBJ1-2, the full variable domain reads DSGVTQTPKHLITATGQRVTLRCSPRSGDLSVYWYQQSLDQGLQFLIQYYNGEERAKGNILERFSAQQFPDLHSELNLSSLELGDSALYFCASSVGTENYGYTFGSGTRLTVV.

The CDR3 here is CATTAGGPLYEQYF. The CDR3 coding sequence is TGTGCCACCACAGCCGGGGGGCCTCTCTACGAGCAGTACTTC. This chain links TRBV10-3 with TRBJ2-7, with a tentative D call TRBD2 (7 bases). The germline CDR1 and CDR2 sequences are ENHRY and SYGVKD. With 10 bases removed from V and 3 bases from J, the gap between germline ends came to 19 bases. This CDR3 region has 14 residues.

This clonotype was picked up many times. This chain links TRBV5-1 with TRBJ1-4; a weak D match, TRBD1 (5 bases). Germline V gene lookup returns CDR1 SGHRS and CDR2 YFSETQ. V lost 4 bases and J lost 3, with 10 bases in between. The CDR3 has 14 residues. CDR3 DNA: TGCGCCAGCAGCGAGGGGCCGGCTAATGAAAAACTGTTTTTT. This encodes CASSEGPANEKLFF.

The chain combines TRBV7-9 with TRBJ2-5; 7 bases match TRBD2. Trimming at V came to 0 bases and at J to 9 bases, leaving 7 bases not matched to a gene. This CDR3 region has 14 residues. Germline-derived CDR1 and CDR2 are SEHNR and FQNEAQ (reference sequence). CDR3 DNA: TGTGCCAGCAGCTTAGCAAGGGAGGGTCAGCCCCAGTACTTC. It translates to CASSLAREGQPQYF.

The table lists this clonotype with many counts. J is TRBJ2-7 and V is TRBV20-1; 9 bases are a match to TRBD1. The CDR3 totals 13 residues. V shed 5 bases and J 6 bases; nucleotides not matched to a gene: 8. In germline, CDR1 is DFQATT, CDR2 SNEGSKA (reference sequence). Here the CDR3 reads CSAQRTGVGEQYF. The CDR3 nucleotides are TGCAGTGCTCAACGGACAGGGGTGGGCGAGCAGTACTTC.

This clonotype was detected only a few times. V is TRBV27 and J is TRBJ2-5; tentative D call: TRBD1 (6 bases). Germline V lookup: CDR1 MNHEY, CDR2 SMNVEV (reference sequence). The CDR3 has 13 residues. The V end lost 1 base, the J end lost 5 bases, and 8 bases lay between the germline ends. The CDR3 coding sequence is TGTGCCAGCAGTTTATGGCAGGGGGAGACCCAGTACTTC. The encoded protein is CASSLWQGETQYF.

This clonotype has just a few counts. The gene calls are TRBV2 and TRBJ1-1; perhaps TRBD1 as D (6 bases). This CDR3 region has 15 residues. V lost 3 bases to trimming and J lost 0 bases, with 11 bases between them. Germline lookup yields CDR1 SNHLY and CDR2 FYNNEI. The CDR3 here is CASSEGTFLNTEAFF. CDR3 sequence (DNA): TGTGCCAGCAGTGAGGGGACATTCTTGAACACTGAAGCTTTCTTT. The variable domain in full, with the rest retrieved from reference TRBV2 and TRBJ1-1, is EPEVTQTPSHQVTQMGQEVILRCVPISNHLYFYWYRQILGQKVEFLVSFYNNEISEKSEIFDDQFSVERPDGSNFTLKIRSTKLEDSAMYFCASSEGTFLNTEAFFGQGTRLTVV.

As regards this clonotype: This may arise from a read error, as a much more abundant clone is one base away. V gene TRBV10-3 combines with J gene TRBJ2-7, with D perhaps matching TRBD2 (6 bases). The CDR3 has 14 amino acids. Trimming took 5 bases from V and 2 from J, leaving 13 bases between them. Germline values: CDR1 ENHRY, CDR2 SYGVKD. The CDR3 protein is CAISSGRGTYEQYF. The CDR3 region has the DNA TGTGCCATCAGTTCGGGACGGGGGACCTACGAGCAGTACTTC.

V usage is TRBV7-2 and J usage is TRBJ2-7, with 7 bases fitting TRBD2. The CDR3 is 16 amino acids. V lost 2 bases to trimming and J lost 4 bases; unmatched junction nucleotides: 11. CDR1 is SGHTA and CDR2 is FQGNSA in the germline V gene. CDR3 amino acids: CASSLPPGGRSYEQYF. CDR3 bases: TGTGCCAGCAGCTTACCGCCGGGCGGGAGAAGTTACGAGCAGTACTTC.

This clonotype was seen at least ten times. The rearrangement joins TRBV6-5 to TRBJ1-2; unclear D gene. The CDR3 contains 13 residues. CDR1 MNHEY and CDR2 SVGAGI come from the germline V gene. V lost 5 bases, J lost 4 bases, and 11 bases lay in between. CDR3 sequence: CASSLDGIYGYTF. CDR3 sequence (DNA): TGTGCCAGCAGTCTGGACGGGATCTATGGCTACACCTTC.